The source of this T cell receptor beta chain is a study of T cells in Graves' hyperthyroidism and ophthalmopathy. RNA transcripts yielded amplified TCR beta CDR3 regions. The primer set for the first-round RT-PCR of the TCR CDR3 was HTBI. TCRdb analysed the multiplex PCR reads with MiXCR anew, one entry per CDR3 protein. The top ten clones hold 3.5% to 4% of a sample with fewer than 700,000 distinct CDR3 sequences, about 17% of them seen once. There are 14 residues in the CDR3. Trimming left V 7 bases short and J 2 bases short, with 13 bases between. Germline V gives CDR1 SNHLY, CDR2 FYNNEI. Many counts were recorded for this clonotype.

This sequence originates from a woman aged 30 to 39 with Graves' hyperthyroidism. V usage is TRBV2 and J usage is TRBJ2-3; D possibly corresponds to TRBD2 (6 bases). The sequencing input was blood. CDR3 sequence (DNA): TGTGCCAGCATTGCGGGAAGAGTCACAGATACGCAGTATTTT. Protein: CASIAGRVTDTQYF.